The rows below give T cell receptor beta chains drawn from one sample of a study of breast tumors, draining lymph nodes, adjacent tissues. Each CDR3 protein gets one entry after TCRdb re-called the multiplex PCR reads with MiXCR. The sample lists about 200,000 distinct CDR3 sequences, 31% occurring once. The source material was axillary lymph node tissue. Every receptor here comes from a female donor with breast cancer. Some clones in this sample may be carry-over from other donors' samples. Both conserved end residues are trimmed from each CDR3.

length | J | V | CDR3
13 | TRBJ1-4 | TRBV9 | ASSRPGGEHGKLF
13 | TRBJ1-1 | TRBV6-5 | AGSPTGTSNTEAF
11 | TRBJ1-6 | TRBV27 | ASSSADRASLH
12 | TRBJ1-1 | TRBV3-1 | ASSQDGRRTEAF
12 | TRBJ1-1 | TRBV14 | ASSGGGFGTEAF
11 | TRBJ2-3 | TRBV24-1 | ATEGPTTDTQY
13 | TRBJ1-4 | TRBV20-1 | SARDEDRVDEKLF
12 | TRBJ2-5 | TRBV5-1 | ASRAFGGLDTQY
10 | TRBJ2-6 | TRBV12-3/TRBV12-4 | ASTGGANVLT
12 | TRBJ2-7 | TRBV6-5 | ASSRVAGGWEQY
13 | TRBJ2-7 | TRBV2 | ASSGVGTGVDEQY
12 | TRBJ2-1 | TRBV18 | ASSPTFPEAEQF
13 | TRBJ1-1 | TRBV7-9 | ASSLAAGLNTEAF
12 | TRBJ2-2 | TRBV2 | ASSGTVNTRELF
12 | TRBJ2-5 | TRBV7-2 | ASSLRSGRETQY
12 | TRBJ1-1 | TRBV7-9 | ASSLGTASTEAF
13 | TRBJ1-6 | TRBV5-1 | ASRPSGSYNSPLH
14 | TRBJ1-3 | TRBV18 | ASSPSRATSGNTIY
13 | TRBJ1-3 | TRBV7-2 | ASSLGHNRGNTIH
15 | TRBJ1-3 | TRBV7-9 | ASRPRLGENSGNTIY
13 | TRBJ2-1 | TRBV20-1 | SAGSGRSSYNEQF
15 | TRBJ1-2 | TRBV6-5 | ASSYQGTPTSLYGYT
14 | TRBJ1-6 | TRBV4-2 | ASSQEEGQGNSPLH
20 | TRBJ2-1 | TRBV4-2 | ASSPRGGLSLAGISSYNEQF
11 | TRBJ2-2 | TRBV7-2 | ASSLELGRELF
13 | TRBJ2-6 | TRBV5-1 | ASTVPLSGANVLT
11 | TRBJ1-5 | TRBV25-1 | ASPGGGGQPQH
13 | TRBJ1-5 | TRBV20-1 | SARDYQRVTQPQH
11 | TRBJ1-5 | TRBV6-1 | ASRGTGERTQH
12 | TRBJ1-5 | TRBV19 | ASSIDQDLGPQH
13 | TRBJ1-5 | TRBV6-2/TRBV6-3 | ASRQDSDLVQPQH
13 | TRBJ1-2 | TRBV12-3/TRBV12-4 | ASSSPLGTGYGYT
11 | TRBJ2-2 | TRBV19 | ASGRTGSGELF
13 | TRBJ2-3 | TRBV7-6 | ASSPTSGGYNEQY
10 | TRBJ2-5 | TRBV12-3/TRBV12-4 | ASSFEGETQY
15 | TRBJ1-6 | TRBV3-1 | ASSQVPGYNGDSPLH
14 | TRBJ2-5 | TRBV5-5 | ASSLEFLGGRETQY
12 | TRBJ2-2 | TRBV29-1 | SLSSGTNTGELF
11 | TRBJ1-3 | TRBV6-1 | ASSEPGGNTIY
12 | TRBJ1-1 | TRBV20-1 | SALGVGGNTEAF
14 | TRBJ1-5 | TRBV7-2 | ASSLSGQGKNQPQH
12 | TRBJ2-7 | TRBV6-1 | AIEPRDKTYEQY
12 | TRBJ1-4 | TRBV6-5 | ASSTRGGGEKLF
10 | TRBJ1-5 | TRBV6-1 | ASSDGTAYEH
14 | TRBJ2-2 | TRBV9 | ASSSMGRDGTGELF
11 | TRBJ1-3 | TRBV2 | ASSSGERNTIY